The 18 T cell receptor beta chains below were found in one sample sequenced in a study of a mutant IDH1 vaccine in newly diagnosed glioma. Noted time point: week 23, last vaccination. Doses comprised 300 ug of mutant IDH1 20-mer peptide each, plus topical imiquimod. Profiled with immunoSEQ multiplex PCR; TCRdb holds only in-frame clones, not every one. The sample lists around 40,000 clones; approximately 84% were seen once. These receptors are not linked to any known antigen. The sequencing used PBMCs, collected from a glioma patient whose treatment included an IDH1 peptide vaccine. Receptors were obtained from a young woman with glioma. Some clones in this sample may be carry-over from other donors' samples.

The chain is built from TRBV6-5 and TRBJ1-2; no clear D gene. This CDR3 has 14 residues. Trimming cost V 0 bases and J 6 bases, with 11 bases left between them. Looked up from germline, CDR1 is MNHEY and CDR2 is SVGAGI. CDR3 coding DNA: TGTGCCAGCAGTTACTCGAATAGTGTGGATGGCTACACCTTC. This gives the protein CASSYSNSVDGYTF.

This chain uses TRBV10-3 with TRBJ2-7; D unresolved. This CDR3 is 13 amino acids long. Germline loops: CDR1 ENHRY, CDR2 SYGVKD. V shed 4 bases and J shed 2 bases, with 9 bases lying between them. The CDR3 coding sequence is TGTGCCATCAGTGTTAAACAAGCCTACGAGCAGTACTTC. Translating it yields CAISVKQAYEQYF.

The V gene is TRBV11-3, the J gene TRBJ2-2; TRBD1 agrees at 8 bases. The V segment lost 1 base and the J segment 6 bases; nucleotides outside the gene matches: 1. Germline CDR1 is SGHNT and CDR2 is YENEEA. This CDR3 region has 14 residues. The CDR3 reads CASSLAGGAGELFF. The CDR3 DNA sequence: TGTGCCAGCAGCTTAGCAGGGGGCGCCGGGGAGCTGTTTTTT.

This sequence joins TRBV9 and TRBJ2-3, with a tentative D call TRBD2 (6 bases). The CDR3 is 16 residues long. CDR1 is SGDLS and CDR2 is YYNGEE in the germline V gene. Trimming took off 0 bases at V and 2 bases at J, with 13 bases between the two ends. The CDR3 region has the DNA TGTGCCAGCAGCGTAGGTCGGCGGGGACCCACAGATACGCAGTATTTT. Its protein product is CASSVGRRGPTDTQYF.

This rearrangement joins TRBV4-1 to TRBJ1-5, with a possible D match to TRBD1 (5 bases). V lost 6 bases to trimming and J lost 3 bases, with 12 bases between them. Germline CDR1 MGHRA, CDR2 YSYEKL. The CDR3 length is 14 residues. The CDR3 here is CASRHIGANQPQHF. The CDR3 DNA reads as TGCGCCAGCAGGCACATAGGGGCCAATCAGCCCCAGCATTTT.

The V and J genes are TRBV7-9 and TRBJ1-1; possibly TRBD1 for D (5 bases). CDR3 length: 16 residues. Germline-derived CDR1 and CDR2 are SEHNR and FQNEAQ (reference sequence). V shed 0 bases and J shed 4 bases, with 15 bases lying between them. The chain's CDR3 is CASSLAGGVGGTEAFF. The CDR3 DNA is TGTGCCAGCAGCTTAGCGGGGGGGGTTGGGGGCACTGAAGCTTTCTTT. The full variable domain, with the rest looked up from reference TRBV7-9 and TRBJ1-1, is DTGVSQNPRHKITKRGQNVTFRCDPISEHNRLYWYRQTLGQGPEFLTYFQNEAQLEKSRLLSDRFSAERPKGSFSTLEIQRTEQGDSAMYLCASSLAGGVGGTEAFFGQGTRLTVV.

V is TRBV20-1 and J is TRBJ1-5; tentatively, D is TRBD1 (5 bases). Germline CDR1 is DFQATT and CDR2 is SNEGSKA (reference sequence). The ends were cut back, 3 bases at V and 8 bases at J, with 8 bases in the middle. The CDR3 loop spans 11 amino acids. CDR3 nucleotides: TGCAGTGCTAGCCTGGGGGAGCCCCAGCATTTT. It translates to CSASLGEPQHF.

The V and J genes are TRBV18 and TRBJ2-7, with TRBD2 as a possible D gene (6 bases). Germline values: CDR1 KGHSH, CDR2 LQKENI. The length of the CDR3 is 14 residues. Trimming pared 4 bases from V and 5 bases from J, leaving 15 bases between. In DNA, the CDR3 is TGTGCCAGCTCACTTCCAGGGAGGTGGGACGAGCAGTACTTC. Its translation: CASSLPGRWDEQYF.

The chain combines TRBV9 with TRBJ1-1; D gene uncertain. Germline CDR1 is SGDLS and CDR2 is YYNGEE. Trimming shortened V by 0 bases and J by 0 bases, and 6 bases separated the two germline ends. The CDR3 loop spans 14 amino acids. The CDR3 is CASSVGVVNTEAFF. CDR3 coding DNA: TGTGCCAGCAGCGTAGGGGTGGTGAACACTGAAGCTTTCTTT.

The chain is built from TRBV30 and TRBJ2-3; D may match TRBD1 or TRBD2 (5 bases each). Germline V gives CDR1 GTSNPN, CDR2 SVGIG (reference sequence). Trimming took off 0 bases at V and 6 bases at J, with 13 bases between the two ends. The CDR3 is made up of 14 amino acids. CDR3 bases: TGTGCCTGGAGTGTACTAGGGGATACGGATACGCAGTATTTT. Translated, it gives CAWSVLGDTDTQYF.

The V gene is TRBV29-1, the J gene TRBJ1-1; D may be TRBD1 (6 bases). There are 13 residues in the CDR3. Per the germline V gene, CDR1 is SQVTM and CDR2 is ANQGSEA. V lost 7 bases and J 0 bases, leaving 12 bases between the germline ends. The CDR3 spells CSGGRGLNTEAFF. For the CDR3, the DNA is TGCAGCGGTGGTAGGGGGTTGAACACTGAAGCTTTCTTT.

The chain combines TRBV11-3 with TRBJ2-7, with D perhaps given as TRBD1 or TRBD2 (5 bases each). Trimming left V 2 bases short and J 7 bases short, with 15 bases between. CDR3 length: 14 amino acids. Germline V lookup: CDR1 SGHNT, CDR2 YENEEA. CDR3 amino acids: CASSLRFGGREQYF. CDR3 nucleotides: TGTGCCAGCAGCTTAAGGTTTGGGGGTAGGGAGCAGTACTTC.

The sample holds a few counts of this clone. The CDR3 DNA sequence: TGTGCCCTAATGCGAGTTCCGATGAACACTGAAGCTTTCTTT. Amino acid sequence: CALMRVPMNTEAFF. The chain joins TRBV30 to TRBJ1-1, with D uncertain. The V and J ends lost 8 bases and 0 bases respectively, with 16 bases between them. This CDR3 contains 14 residues. Germline loops: CDR1 GTSNPN, CDR2 SVGIG (reference sequence).

CDR3 in DNA: TGCGCCAGCACTCGCCGTGGGACCGAGGCATCCTACAATGAGCAGTTCTTC. Translating it yields CASTRRGTEASYNEQFF. The chain links TRBV5-1 to TRBJ2-1, with D perhaps being TRBD1 or TRBD2 (5 bases each). Germline V gives CDR1 SGHRS, CDR2 YFSETQ. V lost 6 bases, J lost 1 base, and 20 bases lay in between. The CDR3 contains 17 residues. Together with reference TRBV5-1 and TRBJ2-1, the CDR3 gives the full variable domain: KAGVTQTPRYLIKTRGQQVTLSCSPISGHRSVSWYQQTPGQGLQFLFEYFSETQRNKGNFPGRFSGRQFSNSRSEMNVSTLELGDSALYLCASTRRGTEASYNEQFFGPGTRLTVL.

The rearrangement joins TRBV10-1 to TRBJ2-3; 15 bases align to TRBD2. V lost 7 bases to trimming and J lost 6 bases; unmatched junction nucleotides: 5. The CDR3 contains 15 residues. In germline, CDR1 is WNHNN, CDR2 SYGVQD (reference sequence). In DNA, the CDR3 is TGCGCCAGCACACGGACTAGCGGGAGGGCCGATACGCAGTATTTT. Translated, it gives CASTRTSGRADTQYF.

This sequence joins TRBV11-2 and TRBJ2-3; D unclear. The V and J ends lost 2 bases and 0 bases respectively, with 0 bases between them. The CDR3 has 12 residues. Germline values: CDR1 SGHAT, CDR2 FQNNGV. DNA of the CDR3: TGTGCCAGCAGCTTAAGCACAGATACGCAGTATTTT. Translated, it gives CASSLSTDTQYF. Together with reference TRBV11-2 and TRBJ2-3, the CDR3 gives the full variable domain: EAGVAQSPRYKIIEKRQSVAFWCNPISGHATLYWYQQILGQGPKLLIQFQNNGVVDDSQLPKDRFSAERLKGVDSTLKIQPAKLEDSAVYLCASSLSTDTQYFGPGTRLTVL.

The rearrangement links TRBV6-1 to TRBJ2-4, with TRBD2 as a possible D gene (6 bases). Trimming took off 6 bases at V and 11 bases at J, with 8 bases between the two ends. Per the germline V gene, CDR1 is MNHNS and CDR2 is SASEGT. This CDR3 is built from 10 residues. The CDR3 loop is CASSGGVQYF. The DNA of the CDR3 is TGTGCCAGCAGCGGGGGAGTTCAGTACTTC.

J is TRBJ1-3 and V is TRBV19; D not resolved. V gave up 4 bases and J gave up 0 bases, with 19 bases separating them. The CDR3 runs to 18 residues. The V gene's germline CDR1 is LNHDA and CDR2 SQIVND (reference sequence). The CDR3 is CASSTNRPDSSSGNTIYF. In DNA form, the CDR3 reads TGTGCCAGTAGTACAAACCGCCCGGACTCGAGCTCTGGAAACACCATATATTTT.